Presented here are 5 T cell receptor beta chains from one specimen sequenced in a study of Graves' ophthalmopathy and Graves' hyperthyroidism. RNA served as the template for amplifying TCR beta CDR3 regions. HTBI-primed RT-PCR formed the first round, and a multiplex PCR formed the second. TCRdb re-called the multiplex PCR reads with MiXCR, one entry per CDR3 protein. The table lists 400,000 to 450,000 distinct CDR3 sequences, approximately 21% of them singletons, with approximately 3% in the top ten. Sequencing input: peripheral blood. The source is a woman aged 18-29 years with stable Graves' hyperthyroidism.

This clonotype was seen only a few times. This sequence joins TRBV20-1 and TRBJ2-5; TRBD2 is a possible D gene (5 bases). This CDR3 is 16 amino acids long. CDR1 is DFQATT, CDR2 SNEGSKA, per germline (reference sequence). Trimming shortened V by 0 bases and J by 1 base, and 15 bases separated the two germline ends. The DNA for the CDR3 is TGCAGTGCTAGAGATTTTCCGGCGGGCTTCCAAGAGACCCAGTACTTC. The encoded protein is CSARDFPAGFQETQYF.

DNA for the CDR3: TGTGCCTGGAGGGGGGACAGTTATGGCTACACCTTC. Protein: CAWRGDSYGYTF. The rearrangement links TRBV30 to TRBJ1-2; 7 bases agree with TRBD1. Germline values: CDR1 GTSNPN, CDR2 SVGIG (reference sequence). J was trimmed by 5 bases and V by 3 bases; bases with no gene match: 3. The CDR3 sequence is 12 residues long.

In its sample, this clonotype was seen many times. The junction and the germline gene differ at one end; a read error may be behind it. The chain employs TRBV12-3 or TRBV12-4 and TRBJ1-2; the D gene is possibly TRBD1 (6 bases). The CDR3 consists of 14 residues. The CDR3 loop is CASSLTGRNYGHTF. CDR3 sequence (DNA): TGTGCCAGCAGTTTGACAGGCCGGAACTATGGCCACACCTTC.

This clonotype came up many times. The chain recombines TRBV6-5 with TRBJ1-2; no firm D call. The ends were cut back, 2 bases at V and 6 bases at J, with 13 bases in the middle. This CDR3 has 14 residues. Germline CDR1 is MNHEY and CDR2 is SVGAGI. CDR3 in DNA: TGTGCCAGCAGTTACGAGCTACAGTCTAATGGCTACACCTTC. As protein: CASSYELQSNGYTF.

The chain carries TRBV6-1 and TRBJ2-5, with a tentative D call TRBD1 (5 bases). CDR3 length: 14 amino acids. Germline V lookup: CDR1 MNHNS, CDR2 SASEGT. V was pared by 0 bases and J by 4 bases, with 9 bases between. The CDR3 coding sequence is TGTGCCAGCAGTGAAGCGGGGCCAGCAGAGACCCAGTACTTC. Translation: CASSEAGPAETQYF.